This TCR beta chain was captured in a study of blood T cell repertoires in COVID-19. In the original workflow: How many nucleated cells were present was estimated from reference gene primer amplification. Method: immunoSEQ multiplex PCR; TCRdb's copy keeps in-frame clones and lacks some. Clonal size and the V and J genes are those of that table, whereas D and trimming came from the DNA. The table lists about 170,000 clones, around 88% of them singletons. J was trimmed by 2 bases and V by 3 bases; bases with no gene match: 3. Per germline, CDR1 LNHDA and CDR2 SQIVND (reference sequence). The CDR3 has 15 residues.

The sequence was collected from a woman aged 70-85 years who had recovered from COVID-19. Sequenced input: peripheral blood. V is TRBV19 and J is TRBJ2-3; 9 bases are a match to TRBD2. In DNA, the CDR3 is TGTGCCAGTAGTATCCTAGCGGGGCACACAGATACGCAGTATTTT. This encodes CASSILAGHTDTQYF.